The 20 T cell receptor beta chains given below trace back to one sample, sequenced in a study of shared clonotypes between healthy human individuals. Positively selected for CCR7, the CD45RO-negative cells used as naive CD8 cells excluded terminally differentiated effector memory CD45RA+ cells. Using immunoSEQ multiplex PCR, the repertoire was profiled, and TCRdb retains in-frame clones only, with some absent. Of some 580,000 clones listed, 98% were seen once; the top ten hold around 0.3%. The specimen was naive CD8+ T cells sorted from blood. All receptors derive from a man aged 25-45 years in good health.

This clone was recorded only once. This chain joins TRBV5-4 and TRBJ2-3; 9 nucleotides line up with TRBD1. CDR3 length: 16 residues. In germline, CDR1 is SGHNT, CDR2 YYREEE (reference sequence). The V and J ends lost 4 bases and 2 bases, in that order; junction bases with no gene match: 8. CDR3 coding DNA: TGTGCCAGCAGCCTGCCGGGACAGGGCTACACAGATACGCAGTATTTT. Translating gives CASSLPGQGYTDTQYF.

This sequence joins TRBV7-6 and TRBJ2-1; 9 bases fit TRBD2. J gave up 9 bases and V 6 bases, and 12 bases lay outside the gene matches. The CDR3 covers 15 residues. Looked up from germline, CDR1 is SGHVS and CDR2 is FNYEAQ. The CDR3 coding sequence is TGTGCCAGCAGTTCGACTAGCGGTTCTTTTAGTGAGCAGTTCTTC. Residues: CASSSTSGSFSEQFF.

The chain couples TRBV7-2 to TRBJ1-2; 11 bases match TRBD1. Germline V gene lookup returns CDR1 SGHTA and CDR2 FQGNSA. V lost 7 bases, J lost 5 bases, and 15 bases stayed unmatched. The CDR3 is 17 residues long. The CDR3 DNA sequence: TGTGCCAGCAACGCACCCCCGGGACAGGGGGAGGTATATGGCTACACCTTC. This sequence encodes CASNAPPGQGEVYGYTF.

This clone was recorded once. The chain carries TRBV29-1 and TRBJ2-7; TRBD2 might be the D (5 bases). The CDR3 sequence is 16 residues long. Between the trimmed V and J ends, which lost 1 base and 0 bases, there was a span of 16 bases. Germline CDR1 is SQVTM and CDR2 is ANQGSEA. CDR3 DNA: TGCAGCGTTGAAGTCCCCGGGGTTAGGAGCTCCTACGAGCAGTACTTC. The encoded protein is CSVEVPGVRSSYEQYF.

The chain carries TRBV5-1 and TRBJ2-7; 16 bases fit TRBD2. V shed 4 bases, J shed 5 bases, and the junction held 6 bases outside the gene matches. CDR1 and CDR2 from the germline V gene are SGHRS and YFSETQ. The CDR3 has 16 amino acids. The CDR3 here is CASSKGLAGGSDEQYF. The CDR3 DNA sequence: TGCGCCAGCAGCAAGGGACTAGCGGGAGGGAGCGACGAGCAGTACTTC.

CDR3 in DNA: TGTGCCAGCAGCAAGCTAGCGGGAGCTCTTTCCTACGAGCAGTACTTC. It specifies CASSKLAGALSYEQYF. The chain links TRBV5-8 to TRBJ2-7; 10 bases fit TRBD2. Germline V gene lookup returns CDR1 SGHTS and CDR2 YDEGEE. V dropped 4 bases and J dropped 1; count of bases not matched to a gene: 8. The CDR3 is 16 residues long.

The chain combines TRBV7-6 with TRBJ2-2; a possible D gene is TRBD2 (5 bases). Germline CDR1 reads SGHVS; CDR2 reads FNYEAQ. CDR3 length: 13 amino acids. V was clipped by 0 bases and J by 8 bases, with 7 bases between them. The CDR3 DNA follows: TGTGCCAGCAGCTTAGCGGAGGATGGGGAGCTGTTTTTT. It yields the protein CASSLAEDGELFF.

This chain joins TRBV11-2 and TRBJ2-3; D is uncertain. CDR3 length: 16 amino acids. V lost 1 base, J lost 2 bases, and 13 bases lay in between. Per germline, CDR1 SGHAT and CDR2 FQNNGV. The CDR3 bases are TGTGCCAGCAGCTTAGGCCCGCGGCTAAACACAGATACGCAGTATTTT. This gives the protein CASSLGPRLNTDTQYF.

The chain uses TRBV7-9 and TRBJ2-1; 10 nucleotides line up with TRBD2. CDR1 is SEHNR and CDR2 is FQNEAQ in the germline V gene (reference sequence). The CDR3 is 14 residues long. The V gene end was trimmed by 3 bases and the J gene end by 8 bases; junction bases not matched to a gene: 4. In DNA, the CDR3 is TGTGCCAGCAGCTTCGGACTAGCGGCTCATGAGCAGTTCTTC. Encoded protein: CASSFGLAAHEQFF.

The chain links TRBV4-1 to TRBJ2-5, with D perhaps matching TRBD2 (5 bases). The germline gives CDR1 MGHRA, CDR2 YSYEKL. With 0 bases removed from V and 1 base from J, the gap between germline ends came to 12 bases. CDR3 length: 16 residues. Here the CDR3 reads CASSQDARSGQETQYF. The CDR3, as DNA: TGCGCCAGCAGCCAAGACGCGAGGAGCGGCCAAGAGACCCAGTACTTC.

As DNA, the CDR3 is TGTGCCAGCAGTTCGACAGGGCTCCAAGAGACCCAGTACTTC. It specifies CASSSTGLQETQYF. The gene calls are TRBV27 and TRBJ2-5; TRBD1 matches 7 bases. This CDR3 has 14 residues. Per germline, CDR1 MNHEY and CDR2 SMNVEV (reference sequence). With V trimmed by 4 bases and J by 1 base, 3 bases remained unmatched.

This chain links TRBV27 with TRBJ2-7, with D perhaps TRBD2 (6 bases). V lost 6 bases and J 4 bases, leaving 13 bases between the germline ends. There are 13 residues in the CDR3. Germline values: CDR1 MNHEY, CDR2 SMNVEV (reference sequence). This CDR3 is CASSRGTQYEQYF. CDR3 coding DNA: TGTGCCAGCAGCCGCGGGACCCAATACGAGCAGTACTTC.

V usage is TRBV29-1 and J usage is TRBJ2-2; 14 nucleotides match TRBD2. Germline V gene lookup returns CDR1 SQVTM and CDR2 ANQGSEA. The trim removed 7 bases at V and 4 bases at J, leaving 11 bases unmatched. This CDR3 has 17 amino acids. The CDR3 is CSAEGLAGETATGELFF. CDR3 sequence (DNA): TGCAGCGCCGAGGGACTAGCGGGAGAGACGGCCACCGGGGAGCTGTTTTTT.

The chain uses TRBV4-1 and TRBJ2-1, with D tentatively TRBD1 (6 bases). V was trimmed by 0 bases and J by 0 bases, leaving 12 bases between them. This CDR3 has 17 residues. Germline assignment: CDR1 MGHRA and CDR2 YSYEKL. The CDR3 region is CASSQEKGRGSYNEQFF. Here the CDR3 DNA reads TGCGCCAGCAGCCAAGAAAAGGGCAGGGGCTCCTACAATGAGCAGTTCTTC.

The genes are TRBV5-1 and TRBJ2-3; a possible D gene is TRBD2 (5 bases). V lost 0 bases and J lost 4, with 9 bases in between. Germline CDR1 SGHRS, CDR2 YFSETQ. This CDR3 has 14 residues. The DNA of the CDR3 is TGCGCCAGCAGCTTGGCGAGCGGACCAGATACGCAGTATTTT. Translated, it gives CASSLASGPDTQYF.

The rearrangement links TRBV5-8 to TRBJ2-1; no definite D call. With 0 bases removed from V and 2 bases from J, the gap between germline ends came to 9 bases. This CDR3 contains 15 residues. Germline CDR1 reads SGHTS; CDR2 reads YDEGEE. The CDR3 loop is CASSLELSAYNEQFF. CDR3 DNA: TGTGCCAGCAGCTTGGAACTTTCAGCCTACAATGAGCAGTTCTTC.

The chain uses TRBV30 and TRBJ1-1; unclear D gene. From germline, CDR1 is GTSNPN and CDR2 SVGIG (reference sequence). The CDR3 runs 14 residues. Trimming took 1 base from V and 0 from J, leaving 9 bases between them. Written as DNA, the CDR3 is TGTGCCTGGAGTGAATCATTAATGAACACTGAAGCTTTCTTT. Translating gives CAWSESLMNTEAFF.

The chain combines TRBV6-6 with TRBJ2-1, with D perhaps TRBD2 (5 bases). The CDR3 is made up of 16 amino acids. With 2 bases removed from V and 3 bases from J, the gap between germline ends came to 14 bases. The germline V gene has CDR1 MNHNY and CDR2 SVGAGI (reference sequence). The CDR3 DNA is TGTGCCAGCAGTTACAACGCATTTACTAGCTACAATGAGCAGTTCTTC. It codes for CASSYNAFTSYNEQFF.

J is TRBJ2-7 and V is TRBV7-9; D is unclear. This CDR3 contains 11 residues. V gave up 4 bases and J gave up 7 bases, with 8 bases separating them. Germline CDR1 reads SEHNR; CDR2 reads FQNEAQ (reference sequence). The CDR3 DNA reads TGTGCCAGCAGCTCGATGATAGAGCAGTACTTC. Amino acid sequence: CASSSMIEQYF.

The rearrangement links TRBV9 to TRBJ2-1, with TRBD2 as a possible D gene (5 bases). The V end lost 0 bases, the J end lost 0 bases, and 13 bases lay between the germline ends. Germline V CDR1 and CDR2: SGDLS, YYNGEE. The CDR3 length is 17 residues. As DNA, the CDR3 is TGTGCCAGCAGCGTAGTATCAGGAACTAGCTCCTACAATGAGCAGTTCTTC. Its protein product is CASSVVSGTSSYNEQFF.